This TCR beta chain was observed in a study of blood T cell repertoires in COVID-19. Study context: Some COVID-19 samples were acute and others convalescent; all came from the United States, Italy and Spain. T cells, B-cell-depleted T cells, or PBMCs supplied cDNA or gDNA.

Per the original data handling: Amplification with reference gene primers provided the estimates of nucleated cell counts. Measured with immunoSEQ multiplex PCR; TCRdb has only the in-frame clones, and not every one. Clone size and V and J calls were adopted from that table, with D and trimming inferred from the DNA. Here the sample spans about 36,000 clones, approximately 78% being singletons. This CDR3 contains 16 residues. Germline values: CDR1 SGHAT, CDR2 FQNNGV. V lost 2 bases to trimming and J lost 0 bases; unmatched junction nucleotides: 7. The TCR comes from a man aged 60 to 75 with acute or convalescent COVID-19. The chain recombines TRBV11-2 with TRBJ2-7, with 7 bases lining up with TRBD2. Sequences were obtained from peripheral blood. The CDR3 bases are TGTGCCAGCAGCTTACTAAGCGGGATTAGCTCCTACGAGCAGTACTTC. Its translation is CASSLLSGISSYEQYF.